Presented here are 23 T cell receptor beta chains from one specimen sequenced in a study of beta chain features in type 1 diabetes. Points from the study as a whole: A moderate, significant TCRB CDR3 shortening appeared in type 1 diabetes across four CD4+ subsets.

Sequenced material consisted of expressed TCRB transcripts (all of the isolated RNA was reverse transcribed). Profiled with immunoSEQ multiplex PCR; TCRdb holds only in-frame clones, not every one. Of about 650,000 clones in the sample, around 12% were seen once. The antigens these receptors bind are not known. Sequenced input: naive CD4+ T cells from blood. All receptors derive from a man aged 25 to 45 with type 1 diabetes.

A few counts support this clone. The CDR3 DNA reads as TGTGCCAGTAGGGACAGGAGGGGATTTAACTATGGCTACACCTTC. It is translated as CASRDRRGFNYGYTF. The chain joins TRBV19 to TRBJ1-2, with TRBD1 matching over 7 bases. Germline trimming cut 6 bases from V and 1 base from J; bases unmatched to any gene: 8. This CDR3 comprises 15 residues. Germline V gene lookup returns CDR1 LNHDA and CDR2 SQIVND (reference sequence).

This clone has a handful of counts. This chain uses TRBV30 with TRBJ2-7; D remains ambiguous. V lost 2 bases and J lost 4, with 9 bases in between. Germline CDR1 is GTSNPN and CDR2 is SVGIG (reference sequence). There are 12 residues in the CDR3. As DNA, the CDR3 is TGTGCCTGGAGTTCCAGGATATACGAGCAGTACTTC. This gives the protein CAWSSRIYEQYF.

This clone has a handful of counts. The V and J genes are TRBV18 and TRBJ2-7; 12 bases map to TRBD2. The J segment lost 2 bases and the V segment lost 4 bases, leaving 3 bases of the junction unmatched. Germline V CDR1 and CDR2: KGHSH, LQKENI. This CDR3 contains 15 residues. Here the CDR3 reads CASSRTSGGTYEQYF. In DNA form, the CDR3 reads TGTGCCAGCTCACGAACTAGCGGGGGGACCTACGAGCAGTACTTC.

This clone has just a few counts. CDR3 amino acids: CSVERETQYF. The DNA of the CDR3 is TGCAGCGTTGAAAGGGAGACCCAGTACTTC. The chain uses TRBV29-1 and TRBJ2-5; D unclear. Germline lookup yields CDR1 SQVTM and CDR2 ANQGSEA. The CDR3 contains 10 residues. V lost 2 bases to trimming and J lost 5 bases, with 3 bases between them.

This clone was observed a few times. The V gene is TRBV7-9, the J gene TRBJ2-5; 7 bases align to TRBD1. V shed 4 bases, J shed 3 bases, and the junction held 8 bases outside the gene matches. CDR1 and CDR2 (germline): SEHNR, FQNEAQ (reference sequence). The length of the CDR3 is 15 residues. DNA of the CDR3: TGTGCCAGCAGCTCCCGGGACAGCTGGGAAGAGACCCAGTACTTC. Encoded protein: CASSSRDSWEETQYF.

This clone was observed a few times. The chain is built from TRBV7-9 and TRBJ2-7; possible D gene TRBD2, 7 bases. The V end was cut by 5 bases, the J end by 5 bases, with 22 bases between. Per germline, CDR1 SEHNR and CDR2 FQNEAQ (reference sequence). The CDR3 spans 16 residues. The CDR3 reads CASSPFSRGAVHEQYF. The CDR3 region has the DNA TGTGCCAGCAGCCCCTTTTCTCGGGGGGCTGTCCACGAGCAGTACTTC.

This clone was counted a few times. This chain uses TRBV7-2 with TRBJ1-2; possibly TRBD1 for D (6 bases). The CDR3 runs to 15 residues. Per the germline V gene, CDR1 is SGHTA and CDR2 is FQGNSA. Between the trimmed V and J ends, which lost 6 bases and 5 bases, there was a span of 19 bases. This CDR3 is CASRSDVGASYGYTF. The CDR3, as DNA: TGTGCCAGCAGATCCGATGTGGGGGCTTCTTATGGCTACACCTTC.

Points on this clone: Other nucleotide sequences in the sample specify the same CDR3. The rearrangement links TRBV7-7 to TRBJ2-5; D is ambiguous. The CDR3 is 13 residues long. CDR1 is SSHAT and CDR2 is FNYEAQ in the germline V gene (reference sequence). Trimming took off 1 base at V and 2 bases at J, with 5 bases between the two ends. CDR3 loop: CASSLGLQETQYF. The CDR3, as DNA: TGTGCCAGCAGCTTAGGCCTTCAAGAGACCCAGTACTTC.

This clone was seen a handful of times. The V call is TRBV2, the J call TRBJ1-2; TRBD1 matches at 7 bases. Germline trimming cut 6 bases from V and 3 bases from J; bases unmatched to any gene: 4. The CDR3 runs to 13 residues. In germline, CDR1 is SNHLY, CDR2 FYNNEI. CDR3 loop: CASRAGTDYGYTF. The CDR3 nucleotides are TGTGCCAGCAGGGCCGGGACAGACTATGGCTACACCTTC.

The J gene is TRBJ1-5, the V gene TRBV30; the match to TRBD1 covers 12 bases. The CDR3 is 16 residues long. V trimming: 5 bases; J trimming: 2 bases; junction bases outside the gene matches: 7. Germline CDR1 GTSNPN, CDR2 SVGIG (reference sequence). CDR3 sequence: CAWGGQGANGNQPQHF. Here the CDR3 DNA reads TGTGCCTGGGGGGGACAGGGGGCTAATGGCAATCAGCCCCAGCATTTT.

This clone came up a few times. The CDR3: CASSLGEFPYEQYF. The DNA for the CDR3 is TGTGCCAGCAGCTTAGGGGAATTTCCCTACGAGCAGTACTTC. This chain joins TRBV5-4 and TRBJ2-7, with a possible D match to TRBD1 (5 bases). V dropped 2 bases and J dropped 2 bases, with 11 bases sitting between them. Germline assignment: CDR1 SGHNT and CDR2 YYREEE (reference sequence). This CDR3 region has 14 residues.

The rearrangement uses TRBV28 and TRBJ1-6; possible D gene TRBD1, 5 bases. The CDR3 is 11 residues long. Germline V CDR1 and CDR2: MDHEN, SYDVKM. Trimming took off 6 bases at V and 14 bases at J, with 11 bases between the two ends. In nucleotides, the CDR3 is TGTGCCAGCAGGGGGCCGGGGTCCCTCCACTTT. This codes for CASRGPGSLHF.

This clone was picked up a small number of times. V usage is TRBV2 and J usage is TRBJ1-5; 8 bases agree with TRBD1. V shed 4 bases and J 6 bases; nucleotides not matched to a gene: 8. Looked up from germline, CDR1 is SNHLY and CDR2 is FYNNEI. The CDR3 length is 15 residues. CDR3 sequence: CASSGTGGGSQPQHF. The DNA for the CDR3 is TGTGCCAGCAGTGGTACAGGGGGTGGCAGTCAGCCCCAGCATTTT.

This chain connects TRBV14 to TRBJ1-2, with D unresolved. Trimming shortened V by 7 bases and J by 4 bases, and 10 bases separated the two germline ends. This CDR3 contains 12 residues. Per germline, CDR1 SGHDN and CDR2 FVKESK. CDR3 nucleotide sequence: TGTGCCAGCAAACGACAAGGCTATGGCTACACCTTC. Protein sequence: CASKRQGYGYTF. The full variable domain, completed using reference TRBV14 and TRBJ1-2, is EAGVTQFPSHSVIEKGQTVTLRCDPISGHDNLYWYRRVMGKEIKFLLHFVKESKQDESGMPNNRFLAERTGGTYSTLKVQPAELEDSGVYFCASKRQGYGYTFGSGTRLTVV.

The chain uses TRBV23-1 and TRBJ2-5, with D unclear. TRBV23-1 is annotated as an ORF whose role is uncertain. The CDR3 is 14 residues long. The germline V and J ends were trimmed by 8 bases and 2 bases, with 15 bases remaining between them. The chain's CDR3 is CASSPQGCQETQYF. CDR3 bases: TGCGCCAGCTCCCCGCAAGGTTGTCAAGAGACCCAGTACTTC.

J is TRBJ2-5 and V is TRBV16; TRBD2 aligns across 7 bases. The end of the DNA fits TRBJ2-7 better, so the J call may be wrong. This CDR3 has 15 amino acids. The germline V gene has CDR1 KGHSY and CDR2 FQNENV. CDR3 amino acids: CASRPTTTLANEQYF. The CDR3, as DNA: TGTGCCAGCAGACCAACGACGACACTAGCGAACGAGCAGTACTTC.

The chain has TRBV7-9 and TRBJ2-1, with D unresolved. CDR1 SEHNR and CDR2 FQNEAQ come from the germline V gene (reference sequence). V was pared by 5 bases and J by 13 bases, with 12 bases between. The CDR3 sequence is 11 residues long. CDR3 nucleotide sequence: TGTGCCAGCAGCCTCGGGTACCCCCAGTTCTTC. It translates to CASSLGYPQFF.

This clone was detected only a few times. The rearrangement links TRBV7-2 to TRBJ1-5; possibly TRBD1 for D (5 bases). The CDR3 sequence is 14 residues long. Germline CDR1 and CDR2: SGHTA and FQGNSA. V gave up 5 bases and J gave up 6 bases, with 14 bases separating them. The CDR3 is CASSPRAGPQPQHF. The CDR3 DNA is TGTGCCAGCAGCCCAAGGGCAGGGCCTCAGCCCCAGCATTTT.

This clone has more than one count but fewer than ten. The J gene is TRBJ1-6, the V gene TRBV28, with D uncertain. The germline V and J ends were trimmed by 3 bases and 8 bases, with 11 bases remaining between them. This CDR3 is 14 amino acids long. CDR1 is MDHEN, CDR2 SYDVKM, per germline. The CDR3 here is CASSFPRVDSPLHF. The CDR3 bases are TGTGCCAGCAGTTTCCCCCGTGTGGATTCACCCCTCCACTTT.

The rearrangement uses TRBV5-1 and TRBJ2-7; no clear D gene. Germline V gene lookup returns CDR1 SGHRS and CDR2 YFSETQ. Trimming stripped 1 base from V and 4 bases from J, with 12 bases between. The CDR3 spans 14 residues. Here the CDR3 DNA reads TGCGCCAGCAGCTTGACGAACGGTTTGTACGAGCAGTACTTC. Amino acids: CASSLTNGLYEQYF.

This clone appeared a few times. The rearrangement links TRBV6-5 to TRBJ2-7, with TRBD2 as a possible D gene (5 bases). The V gene's germline CDR1 is MNHEY and CDR2 SVGAGI. Trimming removed 0 bases from V and 4 bases from J, with 13 bases in between. The CDR3 has 15 residues. The CDR3 sequence: CASSYSSIGEYEQYF. DNA for the CDR3: TGTGCCAGCAGTTACTCATCAATCGGGGAGTACGAGCAGTACTTC.

The genes are TRBV6-5 and TRBJ2-7; no definite D call. V lost 8 bases to trimming and J lost 1 base, with 12 bases between them. Germline CDR1 reads MNHEY; CDR2 reads SVGAGI. The CDR3 is 13 residues long. For the CDR3, the DNA is TGTGCCAGCGGCATACTGCAGTCCTACGAGCAGTACTTC. It specifies CASGILQSYEQYF.

The chain joins TRBV4-1 to TRBJ2-1; no firm D call. CDR1 and CDR2 from the germline V gene are MGHRA and YSYEKL. V was pared by 1 base and J by 8 bases, with 12 bases between. The CDR3 length is 14 residues. DNA for the CDR3: TGCGCCAGCAGCCAAGTGTCTGAACCCGATGAGCAGTTCTTC. It is translated as CASSQVSEPDEQFF.